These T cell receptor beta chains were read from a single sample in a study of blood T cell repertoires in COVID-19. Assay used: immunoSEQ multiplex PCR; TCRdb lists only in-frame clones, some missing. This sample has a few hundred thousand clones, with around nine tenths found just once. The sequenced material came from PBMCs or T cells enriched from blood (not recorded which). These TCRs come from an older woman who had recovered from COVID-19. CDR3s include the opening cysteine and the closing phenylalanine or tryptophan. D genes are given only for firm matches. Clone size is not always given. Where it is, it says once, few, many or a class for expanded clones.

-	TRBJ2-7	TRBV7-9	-	TGTGCCAGCAGCCGAGGTAACTACGAGCAGTACTTC	CASSRGNYEQYF
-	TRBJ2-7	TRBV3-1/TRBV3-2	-	TGTGCCAGCAGCGCCACCCAGACACTCTACGAGCAGTACTTC	CASSATQTLYEQYF
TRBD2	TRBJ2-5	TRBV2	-	TGTGCCAGCAGTGAGATAGCGGGGGGGCGAGAGACCCAGTACTTC	CASSEIAGGRETQYF
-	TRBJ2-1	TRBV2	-	TGTGCCAGCATGTCCGAGAATGAGCAGTTCTTC	CASMSENEQFF
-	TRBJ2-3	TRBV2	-	TGTGCCAGCATCGTTGGGACATCAAAATCTCGTACACAAGATACGCAGTATTTT	CASIVGTSKSRTQDTQYF
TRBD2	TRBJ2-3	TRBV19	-	TGTGCCAGTTCCCGGACTAGTGGAGGGAATACGCAGTATTTT	CASSRTSGGNTQYF
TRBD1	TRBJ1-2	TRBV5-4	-	TGTGCCAGCAGCTTGTCTCCAGGGGGTGGGTATGGCTACACCTTC	CASSLSPGGGYGYTF
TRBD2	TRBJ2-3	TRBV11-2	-	TGTGCCAGCAGCTTAGCTACTCCGGGGAGGGGCACAGATACGCAGTATTTT	CASSLATPGRGTDTQYF
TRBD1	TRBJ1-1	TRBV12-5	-	TGTGCTAGTGGTTTGGTCGACAGGGGTTATAAACCGAACACTGAAGCTTTCTTT	CASGLVDRGYKPNTEAFF
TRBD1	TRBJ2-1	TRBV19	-	TGTGCCAGTGCTTTAAGACAGGGGGCCGACAATGAGCAGTTCTTC	CASALRQGADNEQFF
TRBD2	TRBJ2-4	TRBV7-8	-	TGTGCCAGCAGCTTAGGGGTAGCGGGGGGCAAAAACATTCAGTACTTC	CASSLGVAGGKNIQYF
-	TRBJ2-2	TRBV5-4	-	TGTGCCAGCAGCTTAGGAGGGACCGGGGAGCTGTTTTTT	CASSLGGTGELFF
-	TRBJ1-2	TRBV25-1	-	TGTGCCAGCAGTGAACCCCTGGGACTTGGCTACACCTTC	CASSEPLGLGYTF
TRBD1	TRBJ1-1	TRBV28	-	TGTGCCAGCATCGGGACAGGGAAAGGTGAAAACACTGAAGCTTTCTTT	CASIGTGKGENTEAFF
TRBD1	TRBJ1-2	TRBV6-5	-	TGTGCCAGCAGTTACACGACCCAGGGGGCTAGTGGCTACACCTTC	CASSYTTQGASGYTF
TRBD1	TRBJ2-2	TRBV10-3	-	TGTGCCATCAGAGCCGGGACAGGGAACACCGGGGAGCTGTTTTTT	CAIRAGTGNTGELFF
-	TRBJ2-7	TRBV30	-	TGTGCCTGGAGTGAGACGGGAAGCGAGCAGTACTTC	CAWSETGSEQYF
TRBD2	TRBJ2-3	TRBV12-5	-	TGTGCTAGTGGTTTTAGCGGGGGGACGGATACGCAGTATTTT	CASGFSGGTDTQYF
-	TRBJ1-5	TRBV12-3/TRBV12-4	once	TGTGCCAGCAGTTTAGGGACACAGCCCCAGCATTTT	CASSLGTQPQHF
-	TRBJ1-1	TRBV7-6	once	TGTGCCAGCAGTTATACAGTTGCGAACACTGAAGCTTTCTTT	CASSYTVANTEAFF
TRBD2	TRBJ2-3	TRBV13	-	TGTGCCAGCAGCTTAGGCCTAAGCGGGGGGGTTACAGATACGCAGTATTTT	CASSLGLSGGVTDTQYF
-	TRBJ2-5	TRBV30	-	TGTGCCTGGAGTGAGGGAGTTCAAGAGACCCAGTACTTC	CAWSEGVQETQYF
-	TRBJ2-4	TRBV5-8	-	TGTGCCAGCAGCTATAGACAGCTAGCCAAAAACATTCAGTACTTC	CASSYRQLAKNIQYF
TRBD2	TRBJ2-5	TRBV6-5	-	TGTGCCAGCAGTTACTCGAATCGGGGGGTCGGGGAGACCCAGTACTTC	CASSYSNRGVGETQYF
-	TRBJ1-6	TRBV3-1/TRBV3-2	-	TGTGCCAGCAGCCAACTCCGGACAGTAGGAAATTCACCCCTCCACTTT	CASSQLRTVGNSPLHF
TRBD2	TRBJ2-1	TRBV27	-	TGTGCCAGCAGTATCCAGCGGGGGAGGCAGTTCTTC	CASSIQRGRQFF
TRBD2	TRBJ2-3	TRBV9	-	TGTGCCAGCAGCGCCGCGGGGGGGAGAGTTGCAGATACGCAGTATTTT	CASSAAGGRVADTQYF
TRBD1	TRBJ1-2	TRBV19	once	TGTGCCAGTAGTATTTTAACAGGGGCCAGGAGTGAAGGCTACACCTTC	CASSILTGARSEGYTF
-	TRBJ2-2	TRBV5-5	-	TGTGCCAGCAGCTTGTTAGCGGCGAACACCGGGGAGCTGTTTTTT	CASSLLAANTGELFF
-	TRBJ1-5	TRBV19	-	TGTGCCAGTAGAGGCAGAGGCGCCAATCAGCCCCAGCATTTT	CASRGRGANQPQHF
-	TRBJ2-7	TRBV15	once	TGTGCCACCAGCAGAGGCGGGGCACCATACGAGCAGTACTTC	CATSRGGAPYEQYF
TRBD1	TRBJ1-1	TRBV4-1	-	TGCGCCAGCAGCCGCGAGGGACAGCTAATGAACACTGAAGCTTTCTTT	CASSREGQLMNTEAFF
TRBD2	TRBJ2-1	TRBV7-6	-	TGTGCCAGCAGCATACCGGCTAGCGGGGGGACAGACAATGAGCAGTTCTTC	CASSIPASGGTDNEQFF
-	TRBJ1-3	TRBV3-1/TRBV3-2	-	TGTGCCAGCAGCCAAGTTGCAGGGGCTGGAGGAAACACCATATATTTT	CASSQVAGAGGNTIYF
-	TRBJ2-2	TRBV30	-	TGTGCCTGGAGGTTTGGACATTTGAACACCGGGGAGCTGTTTTTT	CAWRFGHLNTGELFF
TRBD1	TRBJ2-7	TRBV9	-	TGTGCCAGCAGCCCCTCGGGACAGGCCATCTCCTACGAGCAGTACTTC	CASSPSGQAISYEQYF
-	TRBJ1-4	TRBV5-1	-	TGCGCCAGCAGCTTGGTCGGGGGGCCGTTCGAAAAACTGTTTTTT	CASSLVGGPFEKLFF
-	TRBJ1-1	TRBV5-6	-	TGTGCCAGCAGCCCCCTAGGGGAAGCGAACACTGAAGCTTTCTTT	CASSPLGEANTEAFF
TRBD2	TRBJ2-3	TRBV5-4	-	TGTGCCAGCAGCTTAGCGGGGGGGGCCACAGATACGCAGTATTTT	CASSLAGGATDTQYF
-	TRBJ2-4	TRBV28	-	TGTGCCAGCAGTTTAACAGGCGCAGCCAAAAACATTCAGTACTTC	CASSLTGAAKNIQYF
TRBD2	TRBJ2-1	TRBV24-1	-	TGTGCCACCAGTGCCCTGGGAGGGGCCCCAGGGGAGCAGTTCTTC	CATSALGGAPGEQFF
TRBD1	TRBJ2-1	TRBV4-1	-	TGCGCCAGCAGCCAAGCCCCCGGGACAGGGGTCTACAATGAGCAGTTCTTC	CASSQAPGTGVYNEQFF
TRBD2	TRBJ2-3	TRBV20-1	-	TGCAGTGCTAGTGGTTCTCTAGCGGGGGTCCAGGATACGCAGTATTTT	CSASGSLAGVQDTQYF
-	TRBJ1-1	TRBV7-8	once	TGTGCCAGCAGCCCGGGGAGTAACACTGAAGCTTTCTTT	CASSPGSNTEAFF
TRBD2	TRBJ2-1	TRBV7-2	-	TGTGCCAGCAGCGGACTAGCGGGGTCCTACAATGAGCAGTTCTTC	CASSGLAGSYNEQFF
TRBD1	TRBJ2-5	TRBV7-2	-	TGTGCCAGCAGCTATCGGACAGGGGGCGAGACCCAGTACTTC	CASSYRTGGETQYF
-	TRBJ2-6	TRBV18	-	TGTGCCAGCTCGAAAACAAGCTCTGGGGCCAACGTCCTGACTTTC	CASSKTSSGANVLTF
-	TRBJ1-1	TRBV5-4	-	TGTGCCAGCAGCAGGGACAATCTTGAAGCTTTCTTT	CASSRDNLEAFF
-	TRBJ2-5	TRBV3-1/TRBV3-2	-	TGTGCCAGTAGGGGCAGGAAGACCCAGTACTTC	CASRGRKTQYF